The sequence of this TCR beta chain was determined in a study of blood T cells in healthy people across ages. A note on this clonotype: The antigen is not known.

Overall study results and limits: CMV status of donors was not determined, possibly confounding expanded clonotype changes. Considered underestimates were the diversity estimates obtained from one million T cells. Naive T cell percentage strongly correlated with TCR beta diversity.

Primers used in a second PCR of roughly 6 to 11 cycles were a sample-barcoded 5' primer and a J-beta primer mix. TCRdb called the 5' RACE reads again in MiXCR, with one record for every CDR3 protein. The repertoire has about 800,000 distinct CDR3 sequences, roughly 25% of them found once; the top ten carry roughly 3.8%. Trimming cost V 5 bases and J 7 bases, with 9 bases left between them. Germline V gives CDR1 SQVTM, CDR2 ANQGSEA. The CDR3 is 10 residues long. These records were also assigned to another study, of T cells of mothers and their children.

The TCR sequence derives from a boy aged 10-17 years in good health. This chain connects TRBV29-1 to TRBJ2-7, with D uncertain. What was sequenced was blood. The CDR3 reads CSVLVGEQYF. The CDR3 DNA follows: TGCAGCGTTTTAGTTGGGGAGCAGTACTTC.